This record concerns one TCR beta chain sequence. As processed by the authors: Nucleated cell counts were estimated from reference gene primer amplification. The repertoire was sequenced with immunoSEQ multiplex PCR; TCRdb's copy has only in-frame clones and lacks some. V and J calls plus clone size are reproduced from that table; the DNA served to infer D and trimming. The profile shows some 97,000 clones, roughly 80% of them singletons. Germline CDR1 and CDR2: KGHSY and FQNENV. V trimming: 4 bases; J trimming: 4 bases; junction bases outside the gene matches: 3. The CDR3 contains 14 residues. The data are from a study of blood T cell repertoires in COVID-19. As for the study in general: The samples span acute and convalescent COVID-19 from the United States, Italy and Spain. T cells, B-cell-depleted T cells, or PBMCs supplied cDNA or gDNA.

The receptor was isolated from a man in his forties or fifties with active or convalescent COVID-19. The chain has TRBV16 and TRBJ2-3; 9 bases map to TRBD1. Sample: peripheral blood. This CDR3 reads CASSLGQGPDTQYF. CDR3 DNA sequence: TGTGCCAGCAGCCTCGGACAGGGGCCAGATACGCAGTATTTT.